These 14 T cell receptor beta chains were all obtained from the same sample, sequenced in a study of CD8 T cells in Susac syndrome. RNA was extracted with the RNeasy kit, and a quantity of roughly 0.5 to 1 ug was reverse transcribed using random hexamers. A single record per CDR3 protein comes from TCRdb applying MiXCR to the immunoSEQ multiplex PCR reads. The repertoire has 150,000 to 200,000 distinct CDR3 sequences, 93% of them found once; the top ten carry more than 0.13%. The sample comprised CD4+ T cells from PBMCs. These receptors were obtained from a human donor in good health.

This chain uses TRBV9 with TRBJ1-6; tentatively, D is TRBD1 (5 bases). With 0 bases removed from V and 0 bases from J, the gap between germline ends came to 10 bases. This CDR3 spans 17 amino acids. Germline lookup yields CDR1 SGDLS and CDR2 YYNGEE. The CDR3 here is CASSVDSGSSYNSPLHF. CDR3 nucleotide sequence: TGTGCCAGCAGCGTAGATTCAGGGAGCTCCTATAATTCACCCCTCCACTTT. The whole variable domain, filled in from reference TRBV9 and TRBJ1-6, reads DSGVTQTPKHLITATGQRVTLRCSPRSGDLSVYWYQQSLDQGLQFLIQYYNGEERAKGNILERFSAQQFPDLHSELNLSSLELGDSALYFCASSVDSGSSYNSPLHFGNGTRLTVT.

The CDR3 DNA sequence: TGCGCCAGCAGCCAAGATCCAGTCGTTTATCGGGAGCTGTTTTTT. Its translation is CASSQDPVVYRELFF. The chain employs TRBV4-1 and TRBJ2-2; no clear D gene. Germline lookup yields CDR1 MGHRA and CDR2 YSYEKL. This CDR3 comprises 15 residues. V was cut by 0 bases and J by 9 bases, with 14 bases left in between.

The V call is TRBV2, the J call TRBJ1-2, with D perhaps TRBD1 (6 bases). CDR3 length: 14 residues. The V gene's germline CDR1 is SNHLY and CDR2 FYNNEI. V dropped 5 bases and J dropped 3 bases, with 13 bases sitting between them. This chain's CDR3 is CASSYRAEDYGYTF. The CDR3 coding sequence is TGTGCCAGCAGTTACAGGGCGGAAGACTATGGCTACACCTTC.

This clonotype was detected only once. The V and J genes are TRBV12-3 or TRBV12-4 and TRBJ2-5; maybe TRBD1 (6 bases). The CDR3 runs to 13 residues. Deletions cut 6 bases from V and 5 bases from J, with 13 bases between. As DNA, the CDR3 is TGTGCCAGCAGCCAAAACAGGGATGAGACCCAGTACTTC. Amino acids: CASSQNRDETQYF.

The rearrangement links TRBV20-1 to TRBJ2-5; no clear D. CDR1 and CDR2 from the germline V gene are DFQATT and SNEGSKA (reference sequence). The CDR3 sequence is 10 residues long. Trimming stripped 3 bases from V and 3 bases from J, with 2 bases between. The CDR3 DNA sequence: TGCAGTGCTAGTGAAGAGACCCAGTACTTC. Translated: CSASEETQYF.

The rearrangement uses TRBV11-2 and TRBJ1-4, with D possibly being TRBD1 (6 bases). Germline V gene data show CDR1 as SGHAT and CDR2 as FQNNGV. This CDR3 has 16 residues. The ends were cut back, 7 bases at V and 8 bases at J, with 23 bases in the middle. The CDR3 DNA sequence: TGTGCCAGCACCCGATCCACGGGGAGGGGGTGGGAAAAACTGTTTTTT. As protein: CASTRSTGRGWEKLFF.

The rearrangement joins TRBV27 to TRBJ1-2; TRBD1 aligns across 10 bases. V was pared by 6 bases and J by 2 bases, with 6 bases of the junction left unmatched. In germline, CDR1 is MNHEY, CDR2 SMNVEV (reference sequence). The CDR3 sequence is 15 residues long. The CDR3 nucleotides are TGTGCCAGCAGGGGACCGGGACAGGGGAACTATGGCTACACCTTC. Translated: CASRGPGQGNYGYTF.

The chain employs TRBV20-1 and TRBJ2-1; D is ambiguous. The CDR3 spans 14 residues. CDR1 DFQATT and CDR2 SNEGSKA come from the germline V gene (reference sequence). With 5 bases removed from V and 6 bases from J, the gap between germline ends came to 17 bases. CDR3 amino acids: CSAPRFVTRNEQFF. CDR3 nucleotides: TGCAGTGCTCCTCGGTTTGTGACCCGCAATGAGCAGTTCTTC.

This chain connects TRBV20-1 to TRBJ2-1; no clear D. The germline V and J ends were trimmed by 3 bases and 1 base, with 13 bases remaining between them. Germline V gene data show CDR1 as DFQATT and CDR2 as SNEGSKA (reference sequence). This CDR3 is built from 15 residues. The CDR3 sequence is CSASLYGESYNEQFF. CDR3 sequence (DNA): TGCAGTGCTAGCTTGTACGGCGAGTCCTACAATGAGCAGTTCTTC.

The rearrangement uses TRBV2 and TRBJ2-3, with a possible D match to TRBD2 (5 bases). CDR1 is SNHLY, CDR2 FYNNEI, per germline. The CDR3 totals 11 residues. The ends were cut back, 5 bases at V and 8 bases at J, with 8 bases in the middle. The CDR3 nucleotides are TGTGCCAGCAGTACCGAGGGTACGCAGTATTTT. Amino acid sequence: CASSTEGTQYF.

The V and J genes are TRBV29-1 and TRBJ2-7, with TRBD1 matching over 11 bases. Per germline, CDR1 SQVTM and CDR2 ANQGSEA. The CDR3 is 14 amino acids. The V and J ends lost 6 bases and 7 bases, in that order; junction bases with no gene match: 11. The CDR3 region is CSVDPGTGGSEQYF. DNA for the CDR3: TGCAGCGTAGACCCCGGGACAGGGGGAAGTGAGCAGTACTTC.

In DNA, the CDR3 is TGTGCCAGCAGTGGGGAGGGCGGCACTGAAGCTTTCTTT. It yields the protein CASSGEGGTEAFF. The chain combines TRBV2 with TRBJ1-1; D gene uncertain. Germline V gene data show CDR1 as SNHLY and CDR2 as FYNNEI. This CDR3 is built from 13 residues. V dropped 4 bases and J dropped 4 bases, with 10 bases sitting between them. The variable domain in full, completed from reference TRBV2 and TRBJ1-1, reads EPEVTQTPSHQVTQMGQEVILRCVPISNHLYFYWYRQILGQKVEFLVSFYNNEISEKSEIFDDQFSVERPDGSNFTLKIRSTKLEDSAMYFCASSGEGGTEAFFGQGTRLTVV.

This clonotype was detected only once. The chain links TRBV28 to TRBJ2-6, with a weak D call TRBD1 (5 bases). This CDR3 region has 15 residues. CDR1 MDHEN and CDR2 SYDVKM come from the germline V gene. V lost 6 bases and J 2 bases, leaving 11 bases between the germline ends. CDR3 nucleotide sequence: TGTGCCAGCAGACAGGCAGCAACTGGGGCCAACGTCCTGACTTTC. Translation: CASRQAATGANVLTF.

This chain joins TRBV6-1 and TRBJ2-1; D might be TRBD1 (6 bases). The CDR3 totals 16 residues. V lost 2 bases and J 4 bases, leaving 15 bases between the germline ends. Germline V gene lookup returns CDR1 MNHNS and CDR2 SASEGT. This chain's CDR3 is CASSEPQGRGYNEQFF. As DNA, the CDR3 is TGTGCCAGCAGTGAACCCCAGGGGCGAGGATACAATGAGCAGTTCTTC.